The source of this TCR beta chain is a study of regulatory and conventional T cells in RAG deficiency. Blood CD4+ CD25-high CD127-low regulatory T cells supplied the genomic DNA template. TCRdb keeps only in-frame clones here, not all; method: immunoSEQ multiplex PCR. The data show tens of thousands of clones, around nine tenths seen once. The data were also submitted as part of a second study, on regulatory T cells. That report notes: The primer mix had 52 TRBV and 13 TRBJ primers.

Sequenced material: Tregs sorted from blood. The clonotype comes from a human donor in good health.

CDR3 nucleotide sequence: TGTGCCAGCAGCTGGCTCGGGGCGACTGAAGCTTTCTTT. Its translation is CASSWLGATEAFF. The V and J genes are TRBV27 and TRBJ1-1; the D gene is possibly TRBD1 (5 bases). The V end was cut by 6 bases, the J end by 5 bases, with 13 bases between. Germline V gene data show CDR1 as MNHEY and CDR2 as SMNVEV (reference sequence). This CDR3 is built from 13 residues.